This section outlines one T cell receptor (beta chain) sequence together with its context. Its antigen is undetermined. Germline assignment: CDR1 SGHAT and CDR2 FQNNGV. V shed 5 bases, J shed 2 bases, and the junction held 16 bases outside the gene matches. The CDR3 loop spans 18 amino acids. This entry belongs to a study of human T cells and chemical hapten exposure. Overall study context: Predominantly women, the patients had alopecia areata, totalis or universalis. Largely, small differences in pooled library volume made per-sample TCR yields vary.

From the RACE reads, TCRdb called clonotypes with MiXCR, one entry per CDR3 protein. The sample yields fewer than 350,000 distinct CDR3 sequences, roughly 7.4% seen once. Study results and limitations: Counts of expanded TCRs (at PT1) showed a positive correlation with patch test score.

Time point described: pre-sensitization, week 0. The treatment: therapeutic diphenylcyclopropenone sensitization with weekly scalp DPC. The input for sequencing was whole blood, taken in connection with sensitization to the hapten diphenylcyclopropenone (DPC). The rearrangement uses TRBV11-2 and TRBJ2-5; 8 bases agree with TRBD2. The receptor was derived from a man aged 18 to 30 with alopecia areata. Some clones in this sample may be carry-over from other donors' samples. The CDR3 loop is CASSSSGESLNLQETQYF. The CDR3 DNA reads as TGTGCCAGCAGCAGTAGCGGGGAGAGCCTCAATCTACAAGAGACCCAGTACTTC.